Detailed here is one TCR beta chain. Using immunoSEQ multiplex PCR, the repertoire was profiled, and TCRdb retains in-frame clones only, with some absent. The data contain 50,000 to 70,000 clones, 80% to 95% of them singletons. The sample belongs to a study of T cell changes during pregnancy in multiple sclerosis. This CDR3 spans 16 amino acids. Per the germline V gene, CDR1 is SGHTA and CDR2 is FQGNSA. The V gene end was trimmed by 1 base and the J gene end by 6 bases; junction bases not matched to a gene: 9. This specimen was peripheral blood, taken in the second trimester of pregnancy. This clonotype was obtained from a female donor with multiple sclerosis, enrolled in a pregnancy study. V and J are TRBV7-2 and TRBJ2-3, with 8 bases aligning to TRBD2. The CDR3 DNA reads TGTGCCAGCAGCTTAGATCAGGGCGGGAGGAGTGATACGCAGTATTTT. This sequence encodes CASSLDQGGRSDTQYF.